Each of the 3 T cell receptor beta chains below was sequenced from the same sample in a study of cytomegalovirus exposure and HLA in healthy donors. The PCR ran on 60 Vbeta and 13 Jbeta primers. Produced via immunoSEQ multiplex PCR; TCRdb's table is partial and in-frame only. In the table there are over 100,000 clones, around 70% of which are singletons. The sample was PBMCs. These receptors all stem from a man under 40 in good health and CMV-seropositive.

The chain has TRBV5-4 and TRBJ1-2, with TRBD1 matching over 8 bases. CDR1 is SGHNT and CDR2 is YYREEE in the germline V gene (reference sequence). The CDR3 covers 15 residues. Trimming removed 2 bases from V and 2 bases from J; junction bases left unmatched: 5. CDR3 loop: CASSLQGVKNYGYTF. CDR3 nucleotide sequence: TGTGCCAGCAGCTTACAGGGGGTCAAGAACTATGGCTACACCTTC.

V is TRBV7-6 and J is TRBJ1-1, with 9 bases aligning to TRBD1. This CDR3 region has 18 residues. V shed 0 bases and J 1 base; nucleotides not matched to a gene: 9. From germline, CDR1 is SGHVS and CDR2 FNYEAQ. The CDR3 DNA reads TGTGCCAGCAGCTTAGCACCAGCGGACAGGGGTCCGAACACTGAAGCTTTCTTT. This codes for CASSLAPADRGPNTEAFF.

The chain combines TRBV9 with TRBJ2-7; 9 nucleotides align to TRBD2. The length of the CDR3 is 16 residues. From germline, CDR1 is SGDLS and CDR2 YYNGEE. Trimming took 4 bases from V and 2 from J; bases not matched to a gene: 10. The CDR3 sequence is CASSPSLRGRAYEQYV. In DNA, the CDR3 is TGTGCCAGCAGCCCTAGCCTACGCGGGAGGGCCTACGAGCAGTACGTC.